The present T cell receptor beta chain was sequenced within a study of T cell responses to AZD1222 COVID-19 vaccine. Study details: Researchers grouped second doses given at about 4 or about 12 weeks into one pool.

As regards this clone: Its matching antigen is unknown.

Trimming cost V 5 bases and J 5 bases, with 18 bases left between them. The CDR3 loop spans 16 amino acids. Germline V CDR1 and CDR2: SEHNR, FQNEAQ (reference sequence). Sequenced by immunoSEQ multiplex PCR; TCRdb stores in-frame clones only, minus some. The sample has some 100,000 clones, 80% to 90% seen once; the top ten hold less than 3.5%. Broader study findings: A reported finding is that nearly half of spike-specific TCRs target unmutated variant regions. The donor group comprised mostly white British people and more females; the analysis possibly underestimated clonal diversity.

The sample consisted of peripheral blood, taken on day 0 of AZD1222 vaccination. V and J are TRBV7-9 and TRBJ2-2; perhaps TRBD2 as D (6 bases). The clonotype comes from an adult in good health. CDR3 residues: CASSPPGSLGTGELFF. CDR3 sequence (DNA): TGTGCCAGCAGCCCCCCCGGGAGTCTGGGGACCGGGGAGCTGTTTTTT. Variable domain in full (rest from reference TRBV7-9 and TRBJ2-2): DTGVSQNPRHKITKRGQNVTFRCDPISEHNRLYWYRQTLGQGPEFLTYFQNEAQLEKSRLLSDRFSAERPKGSFSTLEIQRTEQGDSAMYLCASSPPGSLGTGELFFGEGSRLTVL.